This record covers a single TCR beta chain. The data stem from a study of CXCR3-negative and CXCR3-positive naive CD8 T cells. Study as a whole: Per library, roughly 1.5 +/- 0.3 million reads; roughly 150 million TRB reads overall.

Each TRB cDNA library was prepared by 5' RACE (with UMI labels). TCRdb re-called the 5' RACE reads, yielding one record per CDR3 amino acid sequence without DNA. This repertoire includes about 130,000 distinct CDR3 sequences. The CDR3 runs to 15 residues. Germline lookup yields CDR1 DFQATT and CDR2 SNEGSKA (reference sequence). The genes are TRBV20-1 and TRBJ2-3; TCRdb's D call, TRBD1, is unchecked because there is no DNA. Sequencing used naive CXCR3- CD8+ T cells from blood. Subset meaning: CD45RO-CCR7+CD27+CD95- naive CD8+ T cells lacking CXCR3 (TNR3-). This TCR was sampled from a human donor in good health. Some clones in this sample may be carry-over from other donors' samples. This chain's CDR3 is CSAREGGPLTDTQYF.